This T cell receptor (beta chain) was sequenced during a study of regulatory dendritic cells for organ transplantation. Study outcomes and limitations: Memory T cells were less diverse than naive, with memory CD8+ most oligoclonal. Regulatory dendritic cells appeared to expand memory CD8+ clones less than mature ones. The most alloreactive TCR clonotypes were found in resting memory CD8+ cells.

CFSE-labeled sorted T cells met regulatory or mature dendritic cells for more than four days. Some clones are missing from TCRdb's copy, which holds only in-frame ones; the method was immunoSEQ multiplex PCR. The sample includes 9,500 to 11,000 clones, about 75% of them seen just once. This CDR3 is built from 12 residues. CDR1 is MGHRA and CDR2 is YSYEKL in the germline V gene. V shed 4 bases and J shed 7 bases, with 10 bases lying between them. In this sample, this clone turned up once. Its antigen remains unidentified. The gene calls are TRBV4-1 and TRBJ1-2; D gene ambiguous. The clonotype comes from a human donor in good health. The sequenced sample was memory CD4+ T cells from blood cultured with regulatory dendritic cells. The sample's subset: CD45RO+ memory T cells. The CDR3 loop reads CASSPHESGYTF. For the CDR3, the DNA is TGCGCCAGCAGCCCCCACGAGAGTGGCTACACCTTC.